The clone carrying this T cell receptor (beta chain) occurred many times. Its antigen is not identified. The record originates from a study of T-cell memory formation after mild COVID-19. Employing constant-segment primers, 5'RACE generated TCR alpha and TCR beta cDNA libraries bearing sample barcodes and UMIs. TCRdb recomputed calls from the 5' RACE reads with MiXCR, one row per CDR3 protein. The top ten hold 1.5% to 1.9% of the sample, which has under 35,000 distinct CDR3 sequences, about 21% seen once. This CDR3 is built from 13 residues. V was cut by 6 bases and J by 2 bases, with 10 bases left in between. Study findings and constraints: Clones contracting over day 15 to 85 were CD4/CD8 balanced, with later expanders leaning CD4+. Clones from the second wave (peaking day 37) had unconfirmed SARS-CoV-2 specificity. Pre-infection memory held some responding clones, suggesting pre-existing cross-reactive T cells responded.

J is TRBJ1-1 and V is TRBV12-3 or TRBV12-4; unclear D gene. Input material: PBMCs or a T cell subset sorted from them (not recorded which). The origin of this receptor is an adult who had mild COVID-19 (a few samples of this study predate the infection). Cell type and time point are not known. CDR3 nucleotides: TGTGCCAGCAGCAACATACCTAACACTGAAGCTTTCTTT. Translating it yields CASSNIPNTEAFF.